A single sample is the source of the 8 T cell receptor beta chains below, sequenced in a study of OX40 agonist ivuxolimab in advanced cancers. The repertoire was sequenced with immunoSEQ multiplex PCR; TCRdb's copy has only in-frame clones and lacks some. Counted here are 30,000 to 40,000 clones, over 90% occurring once; the ten biggest clones make up under 5.5%. Source: CD4+ or CD8+ T cells sorted from blood, taken in a trial of the OX40 agonist ivuxolimab. The receptor set was obtained from an adult with an advanced solid tumor such as melanoma, head and neck, liver or kidney cancer.

V gene TRBV7-2 combines with J gene TRBJ2-1; TRBD1 matches at 9 bases. J gave up 5 bases and V 5 bases, and 10 bases lay outside the gene matches. Germline assignment: CDR1 SGHTA and CDR2 FQGNSA. The CDR3 covers 16 residues. The DNA of the CDR3 is TGTGCCAGCAGCACTAAACCGGACAGGGGCCACAATGAGCAGTTCTTC. Encoded protein: CASSTKPDRGHNEQFF.

The chain links TRBV14 to TRBJ1-2, with TRBD1 as a possible D gene (5 bases). This CDR3 contains 16 residues. Per germline, CDR1 SGHDN and CDR2 FVKESK. Trimming removed 0 bases at V and 7 bases at J, with 18 bases between. In DNA form, the CDR3 reads TGTGCCAGCAGCCAAGATCGACGCAGGAGGGGCGGTGGCTACACCTTC. This sequence encodes CASSQDRRRRGGGYTF.

This chain connects TRBV5-5 to TRBJ1-6, with D unresolved. Deletions cut 4 bases from V and 6 bases from J, with 11 bases between. CDR1 SGHKS and CDR2 YYEKEE come from the germline V gene (reference sequence). This CDR3 region has 14 residues. This CDR3 is CASSGLGSNSPLHF. In nucleotides, the CDR3 is TGTGCCAGCAGCGGGCTGGGGAGTAATTCACCCCTCCACTTT.

The V and J genes are TRBV18 and TRBJ2-1; D gene uncertain. Germline V gene lookup returns CDR1 KGHSH and CDR2 LQKENI. V was clipped by 3 bases and J by 5 bases, with 8 bases between them. The CDR3 is 13 amino acids. The CDR3 here is CASSPTDNNEQFF. The CDR3 DNA reads as TGTGCCAGCTCACCCACCGATAACAATGAGCAGTTCTTC.

The chain uses TRBV7-2 and TRBJ2-3; 9 bases align to TRBD2. V gave up 5 bases and J gave up 1 base; unmatched junction bases: 4. Germline assignment: CDR1 SGHTA and CDR2 FQGNSA. This CDR3 is 15 amino acids long. The DNA of the CDR3 is TGTGCCAGCAGCCCGGTAGCGGGGGGCACAGATACGCAGTATTTT. Its protein is CASSPVAGGTDTQYF.

This chain connects TRBV4-1 to TRBJ2-3; 15 positions match TRBD2. J lost 7 bases, V lost 3 bases, and 14 bases had no gene match. The CDR3 is made up of 19 amino acids. Germline V gene data show CDR1 as MGHRA and CDR2 as YSYEKL. CDR3 sequence reads: CASSHPGTSGGLGVYTQYF. CDR3 sequence (DNA): TGCGCCAGCAGCCACCCCGGGACTAGCGGGGGGCTTGGGGTTTATACGCAGTATTTT.

The chain employs TRBV6-5 and TRBJ2-1; D ambiguous. The CDR3 loop spans 15 amino acids. CDR1 is MNHEY, CDR2 SVGAGI, per germline. Trimming shortened V by 1 base and J by 7 bases, and 14 bases separated the two germline ends. As DNA, the CDR3 is TGTGCCAGCAGTTACTGGGCGAGGACCAAAAATGAGCAGTTCTTC. Its protein is CASSYWARTKNEQFF.

The chain links TRBV7-9 to TRBJ1-1; no reliable D call. Germline assignment: CDR1 SEHNR and CDR2 FQNEAQ (reference sequence). CDR3 length: 14 residues. The V end was cut by 2 bases, the J end by 0 bases, with 7 bases between. CDR3 DNA: TGTGCCAGCAGCTTATTTTACGTGAACACTGAAGCTTTCTTT. It codes for CASSLFYVNTEAFF.